This T cell receptor (beta chain) derives from a study of cytotoxic CD8 clonotypes in ibrutinib-treated CLL. The method was immunoSEQ multiplex PCR; TCRdb's version includes in-frame clones alone and lacks a portion of them. The table lists about 92,000 clones, 70% to 80% of them singletons. J gave up 6 bases and V 5 bases, and 7 bases lay outside the gene matches. The CDR3 is 14 amino acids. Germline lookup yields CDR1 SGDLS and CDR2 YYNGEE. This sequence originates from a human donor with chronic lymphocytic leukemia. This rearrangement joins TRBV9 to TRBJ2-2; TRBD2 matches 7 bases. The source was PBMCs, collected after 24 months of ibrutinib treatment. The CDR3, as DNA: TGTGCCAGCAGAAGCGGGAATCTCGCCGGGGAGCTGTTTTTT. Its protein product is CASRSGNLAGELFF.